The entry below gives a single T cell receptor beta chain sequence along with its context. Its target is unknown. The data stem from a study of cytomegalovirus exposure and HLA in healthy donors. As for the study in general: It was reported in a later analysis that the 100 to 150 validation repertoires used the same platform as the 666 first-cohort repertoires.

The trim removed 3 bases at V and 3 bases at J, leaving 4 bases unmatched. This CDR3 spans 14 amino acids. Germline CDR1 SGHRS, CDR2 YFSETQ. The approximately 120-subject validation cohort, separate from the approximately 670-subject first cohort, included the donors. Findings of the study overall: The classifier, whose performance was assessed in both the original and validation cohorts, reportedly diagnosed cytomegalovirus status with high specificity and sensitivity. Associated with cytomegalovirus, according to the listing, were 150 to 200 TCR beta chains.

TCRdb keeps only in-frame clones here, not all; method: immunoSEQ multiplex PCR. The sample lists roughly 120,000 clones; roughly 91% were seen once. The TCR comes from a man aged 25-45 years in good health and CMV-seronegative. This chain connects TRBV5-1 to TRBJ1-2; TRBD1 matches 8 bases. Sequencing input: PBMCs. The CDR3 reads CASSSDRAYYGYTF. DNA of the CDR3: TGCGCCAGCAGCTCGGACAGGGCCTACTATGGCTACACCTTC. Full variable domain (rest looked up from reference TRBV5-1 and TRBJ1-2): KAGVTQTPRYLIKTRGQQVTLSCSPISGHRSVSWYQQTPGQGLQFLFEYFSETQRNKGNFPGRFSGRQFSNSRSEMNVSTLELGDSALYLCASSSDRAYYGYTFGSGTRLTVV.